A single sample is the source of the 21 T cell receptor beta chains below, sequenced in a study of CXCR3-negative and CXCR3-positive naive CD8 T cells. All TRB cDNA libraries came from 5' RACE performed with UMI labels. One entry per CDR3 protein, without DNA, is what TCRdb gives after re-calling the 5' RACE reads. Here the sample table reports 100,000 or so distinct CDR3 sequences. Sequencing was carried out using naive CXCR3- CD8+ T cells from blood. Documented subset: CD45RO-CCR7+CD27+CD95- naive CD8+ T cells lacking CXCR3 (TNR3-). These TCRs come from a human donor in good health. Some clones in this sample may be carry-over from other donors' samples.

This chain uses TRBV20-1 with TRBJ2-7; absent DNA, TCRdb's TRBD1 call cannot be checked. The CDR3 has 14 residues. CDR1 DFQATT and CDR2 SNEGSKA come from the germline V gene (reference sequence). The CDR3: CSATQQGVAYEQYF.

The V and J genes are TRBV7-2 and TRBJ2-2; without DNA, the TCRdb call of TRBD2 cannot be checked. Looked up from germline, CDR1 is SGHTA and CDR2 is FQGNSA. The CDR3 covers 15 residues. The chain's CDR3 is CASRTTPGDTGELFF. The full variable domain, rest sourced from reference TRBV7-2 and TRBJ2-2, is GAGVSQSPSNKVTEKGKDVELRCDPISGHTALYWYRQSLGQGLEFLIYFQGNSAPDKSGLPSDRFSAERTGGSVSTLTIQRTQQEDSAVYLCASRTTPGDTGELFFGEGSRLTVL.

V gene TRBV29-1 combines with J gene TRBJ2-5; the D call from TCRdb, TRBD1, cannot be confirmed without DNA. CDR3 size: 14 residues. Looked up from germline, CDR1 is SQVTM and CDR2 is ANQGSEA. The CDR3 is CSVLDVDTKETQYF.

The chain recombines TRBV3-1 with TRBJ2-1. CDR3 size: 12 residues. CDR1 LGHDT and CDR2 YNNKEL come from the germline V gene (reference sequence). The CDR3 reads CASSQIRDEQFF.

The CDR3 reads CASSGLAGQNDPPQFF. The V gene is TRBV2, the J gene TRBJ2-1; TCRdb selects TRBD2, and the lack of DNA leaves this call unchecked. Germline V gene data show CDR1 as SNHLY and CDR2 as FYNNEI. The CDR3 spans 16 residues.

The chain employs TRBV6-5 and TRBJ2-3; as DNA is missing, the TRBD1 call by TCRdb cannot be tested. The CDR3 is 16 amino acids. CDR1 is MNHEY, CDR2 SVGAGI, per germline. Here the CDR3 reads CASSYSVGQGRRTQYF.

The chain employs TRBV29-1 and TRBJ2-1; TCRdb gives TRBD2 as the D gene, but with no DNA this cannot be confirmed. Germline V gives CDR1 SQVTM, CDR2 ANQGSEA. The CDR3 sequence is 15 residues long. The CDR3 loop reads CSVDLASGIYNEQFF.

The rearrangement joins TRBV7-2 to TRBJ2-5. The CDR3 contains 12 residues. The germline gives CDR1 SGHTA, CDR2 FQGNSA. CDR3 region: CASSTLLETQYF.

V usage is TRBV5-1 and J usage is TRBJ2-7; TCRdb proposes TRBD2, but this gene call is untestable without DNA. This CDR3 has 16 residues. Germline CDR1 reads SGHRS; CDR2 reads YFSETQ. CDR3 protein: CASSLWLAEISYEQYF.

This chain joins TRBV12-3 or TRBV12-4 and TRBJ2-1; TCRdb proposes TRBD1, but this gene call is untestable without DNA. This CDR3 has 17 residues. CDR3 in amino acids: CASSPDPDRVTDNEQFF.

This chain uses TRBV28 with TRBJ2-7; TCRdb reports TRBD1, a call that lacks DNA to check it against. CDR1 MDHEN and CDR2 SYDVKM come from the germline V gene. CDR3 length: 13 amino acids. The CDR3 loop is CAIPLRRSYEQYF. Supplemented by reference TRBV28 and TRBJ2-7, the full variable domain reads DVKVTQSSRYLVKRTGEKVFLECVQDMDHENMFWYRQDPGLGLRLIYFSYDVKMKEKGDIPEGYSVSREKKERFSLILESASTNQTSMYLCAIPLRRSYEQYFGPGTRLTVT.

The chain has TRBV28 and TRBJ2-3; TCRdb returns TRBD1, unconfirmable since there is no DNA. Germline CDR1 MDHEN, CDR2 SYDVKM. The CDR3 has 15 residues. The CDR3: CASSSNRVITDTQYF.

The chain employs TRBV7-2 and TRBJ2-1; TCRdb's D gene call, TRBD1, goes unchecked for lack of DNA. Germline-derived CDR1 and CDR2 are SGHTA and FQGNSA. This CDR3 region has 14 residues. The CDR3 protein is CASGWDTFYNEQFF.

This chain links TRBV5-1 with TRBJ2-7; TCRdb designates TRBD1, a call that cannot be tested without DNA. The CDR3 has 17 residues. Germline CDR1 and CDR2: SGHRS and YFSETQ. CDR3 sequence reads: CASSLVVLGTDNYEQYF.

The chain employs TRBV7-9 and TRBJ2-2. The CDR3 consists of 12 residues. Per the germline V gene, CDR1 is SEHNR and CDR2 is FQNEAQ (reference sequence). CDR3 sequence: CASTTNTGELFF.

CDR3 protein: CASSKVGEGNQPQHF. This chain uses TRBV21-1 with TRBJ1-5. TRBV21-1 is termed a pseudogene. The CDR3 spans 15 residues.

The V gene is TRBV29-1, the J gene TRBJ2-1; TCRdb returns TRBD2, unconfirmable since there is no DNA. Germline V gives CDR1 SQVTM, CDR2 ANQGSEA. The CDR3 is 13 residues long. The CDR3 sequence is CNVVSAGHNEQFF.

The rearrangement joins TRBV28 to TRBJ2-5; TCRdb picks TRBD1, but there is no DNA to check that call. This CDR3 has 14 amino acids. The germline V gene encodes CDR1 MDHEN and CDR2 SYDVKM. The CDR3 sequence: CASTTRKGAETQYF.

CDR3 sequence: CASFGTSGTDTQYF. The chain combines TRBV6-1 with TRBJ2-3; the D call of TRBD2 rests on TCRdb alone, since no DNA is present to check it. The CDR3 contains 14 residues. Germline V gives CDR1 MNHNS, CDR2 SASEGT.

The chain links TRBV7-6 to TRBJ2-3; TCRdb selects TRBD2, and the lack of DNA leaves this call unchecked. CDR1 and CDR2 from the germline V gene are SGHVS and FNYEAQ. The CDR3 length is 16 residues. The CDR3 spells CASSLAGGGGTDTQYF.

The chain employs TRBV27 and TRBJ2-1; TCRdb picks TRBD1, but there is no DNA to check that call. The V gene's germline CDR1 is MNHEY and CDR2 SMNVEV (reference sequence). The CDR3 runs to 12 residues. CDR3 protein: CASSRRGSEQFF.